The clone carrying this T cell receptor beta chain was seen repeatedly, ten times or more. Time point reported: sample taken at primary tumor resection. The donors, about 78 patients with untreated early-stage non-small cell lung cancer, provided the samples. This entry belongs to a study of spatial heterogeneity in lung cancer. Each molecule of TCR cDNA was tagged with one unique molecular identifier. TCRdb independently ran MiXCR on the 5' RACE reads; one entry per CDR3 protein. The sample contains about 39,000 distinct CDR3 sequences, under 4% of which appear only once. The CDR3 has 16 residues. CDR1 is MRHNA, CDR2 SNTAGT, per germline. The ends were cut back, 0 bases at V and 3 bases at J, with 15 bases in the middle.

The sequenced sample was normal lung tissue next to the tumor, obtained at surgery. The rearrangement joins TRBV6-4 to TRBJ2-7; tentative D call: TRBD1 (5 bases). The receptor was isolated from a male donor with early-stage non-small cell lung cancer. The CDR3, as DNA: TGTGCCAGCAGTGACTCGGACATAGTCAAGGTCTACGAGCAGTACTTC. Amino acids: CASSDSDIVKVYEQYF.